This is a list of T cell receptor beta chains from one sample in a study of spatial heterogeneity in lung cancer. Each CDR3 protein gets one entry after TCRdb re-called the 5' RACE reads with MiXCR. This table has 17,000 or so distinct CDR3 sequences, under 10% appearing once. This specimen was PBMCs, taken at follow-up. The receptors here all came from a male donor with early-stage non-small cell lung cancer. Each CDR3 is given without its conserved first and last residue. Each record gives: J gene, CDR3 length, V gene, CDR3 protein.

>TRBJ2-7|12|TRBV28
ASSTSRPPYEQY
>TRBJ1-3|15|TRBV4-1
ASSQEGHLRGGNTIY
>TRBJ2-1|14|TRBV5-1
ASSFQGSLAVNEQF
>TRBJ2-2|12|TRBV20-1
SGRRTPNTGELF
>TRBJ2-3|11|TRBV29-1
SVDRSRGDTQY
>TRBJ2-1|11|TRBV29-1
SVERGAYNEQF
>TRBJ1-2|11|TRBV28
ANRTGGPYGYT
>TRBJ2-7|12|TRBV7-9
ASGSRGGTYEQY
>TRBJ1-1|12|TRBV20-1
SASAGTGETEAF
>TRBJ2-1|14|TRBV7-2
ASSQALAGVYNEQF
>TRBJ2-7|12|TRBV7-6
ASSLAPSGGEQY
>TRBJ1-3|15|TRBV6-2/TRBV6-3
ASSRGRPTGSGNTIY
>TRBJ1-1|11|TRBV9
ASSVFQDTEAF
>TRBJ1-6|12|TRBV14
ASSQGRYNSPLH
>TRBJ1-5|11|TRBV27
ASRLTSNQPQH
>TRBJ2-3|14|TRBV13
ASSFTGSGKQDTQY
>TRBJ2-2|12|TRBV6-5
ASSPHEETGELF
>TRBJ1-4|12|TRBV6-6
ASSYREAVEKLF
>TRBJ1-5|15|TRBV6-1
ASSERELDWRNQPQH
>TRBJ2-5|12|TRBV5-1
ASSLVTSQETQY
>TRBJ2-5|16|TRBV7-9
ASSHRLAGAPPRETQY
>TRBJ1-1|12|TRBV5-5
ASRTVSRSTEAF
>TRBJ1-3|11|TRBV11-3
ASSLTGGNTIY
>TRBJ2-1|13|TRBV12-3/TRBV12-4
ASSLTGGAYNEQF
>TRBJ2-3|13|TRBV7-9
ASSSGQALTDTQY
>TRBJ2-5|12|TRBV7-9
ASSSPQGAETQY
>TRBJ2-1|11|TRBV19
ATAGGPGNEQF
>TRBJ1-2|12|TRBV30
AWSVRVINYGYT
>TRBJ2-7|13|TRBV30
AWSGPSGTPYEQY
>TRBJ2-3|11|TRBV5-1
ASSSRGKDTQY
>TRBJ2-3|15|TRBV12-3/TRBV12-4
ASSSGKGDRVSDTQY
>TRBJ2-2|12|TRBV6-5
ASSYERGTGELF
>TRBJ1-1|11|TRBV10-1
ASSESGYTEAF
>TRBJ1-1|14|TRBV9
ASSVAADPPNTEAF
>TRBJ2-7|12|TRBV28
ASTPRRDSYEQY
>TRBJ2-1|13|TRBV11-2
ASSFTGTPDNEQF
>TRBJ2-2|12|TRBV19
ASSGYTGSGELF
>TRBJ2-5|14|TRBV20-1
SASKSSGRAKETQY
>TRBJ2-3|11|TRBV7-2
ASSYKFTDTQY
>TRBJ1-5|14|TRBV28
ASSKWGGMSNQPQH
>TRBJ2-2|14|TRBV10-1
ASSEGTQTNTGELF
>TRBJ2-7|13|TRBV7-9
ASSSTVDLKKEQY
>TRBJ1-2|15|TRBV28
ASSLTGQGGPSHGYT
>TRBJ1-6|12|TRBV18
ASSLGQGRSPLH
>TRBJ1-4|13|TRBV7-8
ASSLGGRENEKLF
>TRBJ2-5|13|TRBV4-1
ASSQDRRDRETQY